This T cell receptor beta chain was sequenced for a study of sequential checkpoint blockade in melanoma. About the research overall: Randomization was 1:1 between first-line nivolumab→ipilimumab and ipilimumab→nivolumab. Both treatment sequences were followed by maintenance nivolumab.

This clone is medium-sized by share. Here immunoSEQ multiplex PCR was the method, and the copy in TCRdb shows in-frame clones only, minus some. The data show about 29,000 clones, roughly 77% seen once. CDR3 length: 14 residues. Trimming took 7 bases from V and 10 from J, leaving 17 bases between them. Germline loops: CDR1 LNHDA, CDR2 SQIVND (reference sequence). Treatment described: randomized to nivolumab then ipilimumab (arm A) or the reverse (arm B). From thawed PBMCs, live CD3+CD8+ cells negative for CD19 and CD56 were sorted. The sample in question was CD8+ T cells sorted from blood (inferred from file names), obtained from a patient given nivolumab and ipilimumab in sequence. The chain couples TRBV19 to TRBJ1-6; D unclear. The TCR sequence derives from a human donor with melanoma. The chain's CDR3 is CASKDYRVNSPLHF. Written as DNA, the CDR3 is TGTGCCAGTAAAGACTATCGGGTGAACTCACCCCTCCACTTT.